Listed here are 6 T cell receptor beta chains from one sample, sequenced in a study of early T cells in non-severe SARS-CoV-2 infection. MiXCR was run by TCRdb on the 5' RACE reads, yielding one entry per CDR3 protein. The sample has about 66,000 distinct CDR3 sequences; less than 15% are singletons. The source material was whole blood. All receptors come from an adult who was a healthcare worker with PCR-confirmed SARS-CoV-2 infection or an uninfected control (not recorded which).

The count of this clonotype is one. A much larger clone differs from this one at a single base, so this may be a read error. V gene TRBV28 combines with J gene TRBJ2-2; 8 bases match TRBD1. Looked up from germline, CDR1 is MDHEN and CDR2 is SYDVKM. J gave up 3 bases and V 3 bases, and 3 bases lay outside the gene matches. CDR3 length equals 15 residues. The DNA of the CDR3 is TGTGCCAGCAGTTTGGAACAGGGGGACACCGGGGAGCTGTTTTTT. It specifies CASSLEQGDTGELFF.

This clonotype appeared many times. The CDR3 coding sequence is TGTGCCAGCAGTTTAATATCGAGAATATCTGGAAACACCATATATTTT. Translating gives CASSLISRISGNTIYF. This chain connects TRBV12-3 or TRBV12-4 to TRBJ1-3; unclear D gene. Trimming cost V 2 bases and J 1 base, with 12 bases left between them. CDR3 length equals 16 residues.

In its sample, this clonotype was seen a few times. This rearrangement joins TRBV9 to TRBJ2-3, with 7 bases identical to TRBD2. This CDR3 has 15 residues. Per the germline V gene, CDR1 is SGDLS and CDR2 is YYNGEE. V lost 0 bases and J lost 3; bases outside the gene matches: 4. The CDR3, as DNA: TGTGCCAGCAGCGTAGGCGGCGGGAGAACAGATACGCAGTATTTT. Amino acid sequence: CASSVGGGRTDTQYF.

CDR3 protein: CASSLWTSGNEQFF. Written as DNA, the CDR3 is TGTGCCAGCAGTCTCTGGACTAGCGGAAATGAGCAGTTCTTC. The chain joins TRBV28 to TRBJ2-1; 10 nucleotides agree with TRBD2. The CDR3 is 14 amino acids. Germline lookup yields CDR1 MDHEN and CDR2 SYDVKM. J lost 7 bases, V lost 5 bases, and 5 bases had no gene match.

A few counts support this clonotype. This rearrangement joins TRBV29-1 to TRBJ2-7; D is ambiguous. The V gene lost 7 bases and the J gene lost 7 bases, with 14 bases spanning the gap. The CDR3 has 11 residues. Germline CDR1 and CDR2: SQVTM and ANQGSEA. This CDR3 reads CSGGEVKEQYF. The CDR3, as DNA: TGCAGCGGTGGAGAGGTGAAGGAGCAGTACTTC.

This clonotype was counted many times. The chain couples TRBV29-1 to TRBJ2-2, with D tentatively TRBD1 or TRBD2 (5 bases each). This CDR3 has 14 residues. Germline V gives CDR1 SQVTM, CDR2 ANQGSEA. V shed 4 bases and J shed 1 base, with 10 bases lying between them. The CDR3 DNA follows: TGCAGCGTTGCCGGGACCGAGAACACCGGGGAGCTGTTTTTT. Amino acids: CSVAGTENTGELFF.